This T cell receptor (beta chain) was documented in a study of CD8 T cells in Susac syndrome. The sample holds one count of this clonotype. Its antigen is not identified. Notes on the study in general: The study's TCR sequencing and HLA analysis covered a relatively small number of individuals, and the study acknowledged this.

Reverse transcription of about 0.5 to 1 ug RNA was carried out with random hexamers. Across 54 Vbeta and 13 Jbeta, immunoSEQ multiplex PCR amplified TCR beta CDR3. In TCRdb, the immunoSEQ multiplex PCR reads were re-called with MiXCR into one record per CDR3 protein. The table records roughly 140,000 distinct CDR3 sequences, approximately 96% of them present only once. CD8+ and CD4+ T cells circulating in blood were sequenced for TCR beta. The patients serving as multiple sclerosis controls were treatment-naive. They had stable or active relapsing-remitting disease and fulfilled revised McDonald criteria. CDR3 length equals 16 residues. V was trimmed by 5 bases and J by 3 bases, leaving 20 bases between them. CDR1 LNHDA and CDR2 SQIVND come from the germline V gene (reference sequence).

Sequencing was carried out using CD8+ T cells from PBMCs. J is TRBJ2-7 and V is TRBV19; the D gene is possibly TRBD1 (6 bases). This TCR was recovered from a human donor with multiple sclerosis. The CDR3 region has the DNA TGTGCCAGTAGTGCTGCGTTAGTGCTCAGGGGCTACGAGCAGTACTTC. This gives the protein CASSAALVLRGYEQYF. Full variable domain (rest looked up from reference TRBV19 and TRBJ2-7): DGGITQSPKYLFRKEGQNVTLSCEQNLNHDAMYWYRQDPGQGLRLIYYSQIVNDFQKGDIAEGYSVSREKKESFPLTVTSAQKNPTAFYLCASSAALVLRGYEQYFGPGTRLTVT.